This TCR beta chain was found in a study of regulatory T cells in long-lasting Graves disease. This clonotype has just one count. Sample time point: newly diagnosed GD, antithyroid drugs for less than 3 months. The TCR library was prepared using RNA isolated from PBMCs. The CDR3 consists of 15 residues. Trimming took 0 bases from V and 0 from J, leaving 9 bases between them. From germline, CDR1 is GTSNPN and CDR2 SVGIG (reference sequence). Arm-PCR of CDR3 regions and iRepertoire HTBI primers were the basis on which TCR beta libraries were built. TCRdb itself ran the multiplex PCR reads through MiXCR, one entry per CDR3 protein. The sample has some 340,000 distinct CDR3 sequences, 10% to 15% seen once. This sample also appeared in a second study, on T cells in Graves' hyperthyroidism and ophthalmopathy. That study reports: First-round RT-PCR with HTBI primers amplified the TCR CDR3 region.

The sequencing used peripheral blood mononuclear cells (PBMCs), collected at new diagnosis, from a patient treated with antithyroid drugs. This clonotype originated in a woman between 18 and 30 years old with Graves disease. The chain has TRBV30 and TRBJ1-5; a possible D gene is TRBD1 (5 bases). CDR3 in amino acids: CAWSVGGHSNQPQHF. In DNA, the CDR3 is TGTGCCTGGAGTGTAGGAGGACATAGCAATCAGCCCCAGCATTTT.